Listed below are T cell receptor beta chains from one sample, sequenced in a study of T cell repertoires in cytomegalovirus infection. TCRdb re-derived calls from the reads in MiXCR, one entry per CDR3 protein. The data contain 310,000 or so distinct CDR3 sequences, around 10% of them seen just once; the ten biggest clones take up approximately 2.4%. Sequencing was done on a sample of PBMCs. All receptors derive from a human donor in good health (CMV status not recorded). Some clones in this sample may be carry-over from other donors' samples. CDR3s include the opening cysteine and the closing phenylalanine or tryptophan. D genes are given only for firm matches. The size of a clone is reported for some rows only, either as once, few or many, or as a class for expanded clones.

size,J,V,D,CDR3,DNA
many,TRBJ2-7,TRBV6-6,-,CASSPRGRDGSYEQYF,TGTGCCAGCAGCCCCAGGGGCAGGGACGGTTCCTACGAGCAGTACTTC
many,TRBJ1-2,TRBV6-5,-,CASSYTPFRRDGYTF,TGTGCCAGCAGTTACACTCCTTTTCGTAGGGATGGCTACACCTTC
many,TRBJ1-2,TRBV12-3/TRBV12-4,-,CASSFVRSGGYTF,TGTGCCAGCAGTTTCGTCCGGTCCGGCGGCTACACCTTC
few,TRBJ1-2,TRBV20-1,-,CSATPGTANYGYTF,TGCAGTGCTACCCCCGGGACGGCTAACTATGGCTACACCTTC
many,TRBJ2-3,TRBV20-1,-,CSALGTSSTDTQYF,TGCAGTGCTTTGGGGACATCTAGCACAGATACGCAGTATTTT
many,TRBJ1-1,TRBV6-2/TRBV6-3,-,CASSYGTEAFF,TGTGCCAGCAGTTACGGGACGGAGGCTTTCTTT
-,TRBJ1-1,TRBV5-1,-,CASSPSAGIGAFF,TGCGCCAGCAGCCCGTCGGCGGGGATAGGAGCTTTCTTT
many,TRBJ2-1,TRBV5-1,TRBD1,CASSSPTGRLVDNEQFF,TGCGCCAGCAGCTCCCCGACAGGGCGGTTGGTGGACAATGAGCAGTTCTTC
many,TRBJ1-2,TRBV7-2,-,CASSDGRSNYGYTF,TGTGCCAGCAGCGACGGCAGGAGCAACTATGGCTACACCTTC
many,TRBJ2-5,TRBV15,TRBD2,CATSSGPPGLTAVAQYF,TGTGCCACCAGCAGCGGTCCTCCGGGACTAACAGCCGTGGCCCAGTACTTC
-,TRBJ2-7,TRBV29-1,TRBD1,CSARGDRGINEQYF,TGCAGCGCCCGTGGGGACAGGGGAATCAACGAGCAGTACTTC
few,TRBJ1-2,TRBV15,-,CATSSSRAFLFNGYTF,TGTGCCACCAGCAGCAGCCGGGCATTTCTCTTTAATGGCTACACCTTC
many,TRBJ2-2,TRBV5-1,-,CASSLSPGLTGELFF,TGCGCCAGCAGCTTAAGTCCGGGCCTCACCGGGGAGCTGTTTTTT
-,TRBJ2-7,TRBV20-1,-,CSAPGSSYEQYF,TGCAGTGCCCCCGGGAGCTCCTACGAGCAGTACTTC